Listed here is a single T cell receptor (beta chain). Its target is unknown. The sample originates from a study of long-term antiretroviral therapy in people with HIV. Findings of the study overall: CDR3 length ranges were narrower in HIV repertoires than in controls. Blood sampling spanned 2004 to 2017, possibly under older ART regimens. ART adherence, viral resistance and therapy changes were not recorded.

immunoSEQ v3.0 was run at survey level. For each individual sample, sequencing targeted about 35,000-55,000 T-cell genomes. TCRdb's copy holds only in-frame clones and misses some; the assay was immunoSEQ multiplex PCR. The sample includes tens of thousands of clones, around nine tenths of them seen just once. This receptor was identified in a woman between 45 and 60 years old with HIV. The sample was unsorted PBMCs, taken 0.1 years before starting antiretroviral therapy.

CDR3 sequence reads: CASTGRDYGNSPLHF. The CDR3 DNA reads TGTGCCAGCACCGGTAGGGATTATGGGAATTCACCCCTCCACTTT. This rearrangement joins TRBV2 to TRBJ1-6; D not certain. The CDR3 runs to 15 residues. V was trimmed by 7 bases and J by 7 bases, leaving 17 bases between them. Looked up from germline, CDR1 is SNHLY and CDR2 is FYNNEI.